Below, one T cell receptor beta chain is given with its context. Antigen unknown. This entry is derived from a study of OX40 agonist ivuxolimab in advanced cancers. Turning to the study itself: Patients undergoing dose escalation presented with hepatocellular carcinoma, melanoma, renal cell or head and neck cancer. Study-wide results and caveats: Patients who responded partially at 0.1-3.0 mg/kg showed clonal expansion ranking among the lowest. Undetermined was the antigen specificity of the expanded peripheral T cells.

Germline V gene lookup returns CDR1 SGDLS and CDR2 YYNGEE. The ends lost 3 bases at V and 3 bases at J; junction bases unmatched: 5. The CDR3 loop spans 16 amino acids. With baseline, cycle 4 day 1, and cycle 7 day 1 as timepoints, blood was sampled. Sequenced by immunoSEQ multiplex PCR; TCRdb stores in-frame clones only, minus some. This sample has some 82,000 clones, with approximately 93% found just once. This chain connects TRBV9 to TRBJ2-1; 11 bases map to TRBD1. The sample consisted of CD4+ or CD8+ T cells sorted from blood, taken in a trial of the OX40 agonist ivuxolimab. The receptor was isolated from an adult with an advanced solid tumor such as melanoma, head and neck, liver or kidney cancer. The CDR3 region has the DNA TGTGCCAGCAGCGCCCCTGGGACAGGGGGCTACAATGAGCAGTTCTTC. This translates into CASSAPGTGGYNEQFF.